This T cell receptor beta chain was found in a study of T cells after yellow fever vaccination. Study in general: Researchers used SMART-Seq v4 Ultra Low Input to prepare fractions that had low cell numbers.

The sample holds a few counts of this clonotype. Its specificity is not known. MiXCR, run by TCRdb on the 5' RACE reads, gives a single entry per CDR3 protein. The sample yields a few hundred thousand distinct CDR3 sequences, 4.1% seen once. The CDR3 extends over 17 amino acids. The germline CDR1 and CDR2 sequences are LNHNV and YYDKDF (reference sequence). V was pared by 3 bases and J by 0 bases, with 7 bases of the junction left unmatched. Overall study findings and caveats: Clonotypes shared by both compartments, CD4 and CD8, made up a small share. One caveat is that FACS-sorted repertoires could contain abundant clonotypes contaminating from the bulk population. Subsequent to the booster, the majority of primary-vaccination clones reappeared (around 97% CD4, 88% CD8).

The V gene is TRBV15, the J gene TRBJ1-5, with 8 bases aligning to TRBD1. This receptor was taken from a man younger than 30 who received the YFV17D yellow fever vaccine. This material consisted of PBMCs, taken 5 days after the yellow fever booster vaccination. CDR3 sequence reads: CATSSRTGSISNQPQHF. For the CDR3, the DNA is TGTGCCACCAGCAGCCGGACAGGGTCTATTAGCAATCAGCCCCAGCATTTT.